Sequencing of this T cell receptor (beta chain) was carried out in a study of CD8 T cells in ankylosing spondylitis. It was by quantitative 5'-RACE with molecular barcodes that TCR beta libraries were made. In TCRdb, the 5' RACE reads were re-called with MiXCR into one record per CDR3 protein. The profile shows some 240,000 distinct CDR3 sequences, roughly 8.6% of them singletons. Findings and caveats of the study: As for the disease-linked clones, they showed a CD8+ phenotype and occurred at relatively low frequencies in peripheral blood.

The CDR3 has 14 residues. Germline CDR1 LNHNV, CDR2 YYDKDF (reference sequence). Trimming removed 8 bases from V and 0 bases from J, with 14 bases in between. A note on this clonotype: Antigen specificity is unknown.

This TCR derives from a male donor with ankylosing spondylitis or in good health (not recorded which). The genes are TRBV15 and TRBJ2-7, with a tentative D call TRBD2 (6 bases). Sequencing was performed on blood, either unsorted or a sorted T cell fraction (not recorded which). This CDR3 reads CATGTGTYSYEQYF. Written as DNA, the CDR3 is TGTGCCACCGGGACCGGGACTTACTCCTACGAGCAGTACTTC.